These 6 T cell receptor beta chains were all obtained from the same sample, sequenced in a study of regulatory T cells in long-lasting Graves disease. Regarding time point: newly diagnosed GD, antithyroid drugs for less than 3 months. PBMC RNA served as the TCR library source. Building of the TCR beta libraries involved iRepertoire HTBI primers and Arm-PCR of CDR3 regions. TCRdb used MiXCR to reprocess the multiplex PCR reads, holding one entry per CDR3 protein. Of hundreds of thousands of distinct CDR3 sequences in the sample, 15% were seen once. Sequencing was performed on peripheral blood mononuclear cells (PBMCs), taken at new diagnosis, from a patient treated with antithyroid drugs. All receptors derive from a female donor with Graves disease.

This clonotype was counted at least ten times. The chain is built from TRBV6-2 or TRBV6-3 and TRBJ2-7, with 8 positions matching TRBD2. Trimming cost V 2 bases and J 1 base; bases outside gene matches: 7. There are 16 residues in the CDR3. CDR1 and CDR2 (germline): MNHEY, SVGEGT. The CDR3 spells CASSYRRLARSYEQYF. The CDR3 DNA reads as TGTGCCAGCAGTTACCGTCGACTAGCGCGTTCCTACGAGCAGTACTTC.

In its sample, this clonotype was seen many times. The chain employs TRBV28 and TRBJ1-1; the D is unclear. CDR1 MDHEN and CDR2 SYDVKM come from the germline V gene. Trimming pared 2 bases from V and 7 bases from J, leaving 8 bases between. The CDR3 has 12 residues. The CDR3 sequence: CASSLSGYEAFF. The CDR3, as DNA: TGTGCCAGCAGTTTAAGCGGATATGAAGCTTTCTTT.

This clonotype was seen ten or more times. CDR3 DNA sequence: TGCGCCAGCAGCCAAGATCTGGGTAGCGGGGCGGGGGATACGCAGTATTTT. Protein product: CASSQDLGSGAGDTQYF. The chain is built from TRBV4-1 and TRBJ2-3; 8 nucleotides match TRBD2. Germline CDR1 MGHRA, CDR2 YSYEKL. The CDR3 is made up of 17 amino acids. With V trimmed by 0 bases and J by 6 bases, 11 bases remained unmatched.

This clonotype appeared a few times. V is TRBV28 and J is TRBJ2-7; 7 bases line up with TRBD2. J was trimmed by 4 bases and V by 5 bases; bases with no gene match: 11. This CDR3 contains 15 residues. The V gene's germline CDR1 is MDHEN and CDR2 SYDVKM. The CDR3 sequence is CASSRQTGTIYEQYF. CDR3 coding DNA: TGTGCCAGCAGTCGTCAAACCGGGACTATATACGAGCAGTACTTC.

V gene TRBV28 combines with J gene TRBJ1-5, with D perhaps TRBD1 (6 bases). The ends were cut back, 6 bases at V and 2 bases at J, with 23 bases in the middle. The germline CDR1 and CDR2 sequences are MDHEN and SYDVKM. This CDR3 comprises 18 residues. The CDR3 protein is CASRTFRGPSAGNQPQHF. DNA for the CDR3: TGTGCCAGCAGGACTTTCAGGGGTCCGTCAGCCGGCAATCAGCCCCAGCATTTT.

This clonotype has only a few counts. It may be a read error: a sequence one base away is much more abundant. The chain links TRBV6-2 or TRBV6-3 to TRBJ2-1, with TRBD2 matching over 16 bases. Germline assignment: CDR1 MNHEY and CDR2 SVGEGT. The CDR3 spans 17 residues. CDR3 amino acids: CASSESGTSGRANEQSF. CDR3 in DNA: TGTGCCAGCAGTGAATCCGGGACTAGCGGGAGGGCCAATGAGCAGTCCTTC.